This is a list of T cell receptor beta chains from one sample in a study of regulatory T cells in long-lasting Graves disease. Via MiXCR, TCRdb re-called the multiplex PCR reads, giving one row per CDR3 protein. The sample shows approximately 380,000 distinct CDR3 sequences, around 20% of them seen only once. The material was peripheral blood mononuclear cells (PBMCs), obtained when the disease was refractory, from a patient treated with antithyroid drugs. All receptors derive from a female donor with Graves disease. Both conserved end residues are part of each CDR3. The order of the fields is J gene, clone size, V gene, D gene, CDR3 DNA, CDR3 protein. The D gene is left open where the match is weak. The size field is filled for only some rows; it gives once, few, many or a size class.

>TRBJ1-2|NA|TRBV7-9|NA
TGTGCCAGCAGCTGGGGCAGCGAGGTTGGCTACACCTTC
CASSWGSEVGYTF
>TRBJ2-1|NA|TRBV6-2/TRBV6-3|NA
TGTGCCAGCAGGCCACAGGGCGACAATGAGCAGTTCTTC
CASRPQGDNEQFF
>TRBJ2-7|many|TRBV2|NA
TGTGCCAGCAGAGCGGACGGCGGAACCTACGAGCAGTACTTC
CASRADGGTYEQYF
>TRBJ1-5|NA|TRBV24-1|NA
TGTGCCACCAGTGATTGGACCGGCAATCAGCCCCAGCATTTT
CATSDWTGNQPQHF
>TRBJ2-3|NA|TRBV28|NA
TGTGCCAGCAGTTTAAACCCCCGGTCGTTCGGCGGCACAGATACGCAGTATTTT
CASSLNPRSFGGTDTQYF
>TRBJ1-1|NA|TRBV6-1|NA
TGTGCCAGCATTGCGGGGAGTTTAGGAGCTTTCTTT
CASIAGSLGAFF
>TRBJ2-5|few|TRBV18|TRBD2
TGTGCCAGCTCAAGACTAGCGGGAGCACGAGAGACCCAGTACTTC
CASSRLAGARETQYF
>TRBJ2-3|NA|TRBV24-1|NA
TGTGCCACCAGTGATCGGGCGGGAACTAGCACAGATACGCAGTATTTT
CATSDRAGTSTDTQYF
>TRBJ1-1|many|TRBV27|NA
TGTGCCAGCAGTTTAGAATCCGGGACTGGCACTGAAGCTTTCTTT
CASSLESGTGTEAFF
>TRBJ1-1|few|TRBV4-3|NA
TGCGCCAGCAGCCAAGATATATGGGGACGGAACACTGAAGCTTTCTTT
CASSQDIWGRNTEAFF
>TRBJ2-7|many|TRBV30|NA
TGTGCCTGGAGCTTCGGACAGACTAAATACGAGCAGTACTTC
CAWSFGQTKYEQYF
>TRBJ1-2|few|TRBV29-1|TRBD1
TGCAGCGGGAGCACAGGGGTGGAAGGGTATGGCTACACCTTC
CSGSTGVEGYGYTF
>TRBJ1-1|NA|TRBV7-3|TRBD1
TGTGCCAGCAGCCATGGGACAGGGGGCGCGAACACTGAAGCTTTCTTT
CASSHGTGGANTEAFF
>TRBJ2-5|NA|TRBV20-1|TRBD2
TGCAGTGCTGGGGGTTGGGCTAGCGGTTTAGAGACCCAGTACTTC
CSAGGWASGLETQYF
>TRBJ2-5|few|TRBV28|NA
TGTGCCAGCAGTTTATACAGGGAGCTCCAAGAGACCCAGTACTTC
CASSLYRELQETQYF
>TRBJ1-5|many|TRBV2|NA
TGTGCCAGCAAAAAGGACGGCAATCAGCCCCAGCATTTT
CASKKDGNQPQHF
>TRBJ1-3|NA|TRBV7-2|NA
TGTGCCAGCAGCTTAGTGGGGGGGAGCTCTGGAAACACCATATATTTT
CASSLVGGSSGNTIYF
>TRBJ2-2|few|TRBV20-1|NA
TGCAGTGCTTCTGCGGTTTCGCGATTCCCCGGGGAGCTGTTTTTT
CSASAVSRFPGELFF
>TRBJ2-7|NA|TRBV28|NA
TGTGCCAGCAGTTTAGTAACGGAGCCCTCCTACGAGCAGTACTTC
CASSLVTEPSYEQYF
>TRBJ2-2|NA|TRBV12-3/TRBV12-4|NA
TGTGCCAGCAGTTTTGTCAGGGCCGGGGAGCTGTTTTTT
CASSFVRAGELFF
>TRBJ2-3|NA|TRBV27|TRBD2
TGTGCCAGTCAACTAGCGGGAGAGGTCGCGGGTACGCAGTATTTT
CASQLAGEVAGTQYF
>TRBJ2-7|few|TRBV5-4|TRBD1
TGTACCAGCAGCTTGGGATCGCGGACAGGGAGCGAGCAGTACTTC
CTSSLGSRTGSEQYF
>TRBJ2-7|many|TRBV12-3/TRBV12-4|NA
TGTGCCAGCAGTTTGATGAATGGCGAGCAGTACTTC
CASSLMNGEQYF
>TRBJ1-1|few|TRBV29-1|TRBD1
TGCAGCGTCCCCCTAGGGGGCTCCGCTTTCTTT
CSVPLGGSAFF
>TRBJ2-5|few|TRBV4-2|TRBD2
TGTGCCAGCAGCCAGCTGACTAGCGGGGACCAAGAGACCCAGTACTTC
CASSQLTSGDQETQYF
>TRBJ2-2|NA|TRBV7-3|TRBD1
TGTGCCAGCAGCCTGAGACAGGGGGCCACCGGGGAGCTGTTTTTT
CASSLRQGATGELFF
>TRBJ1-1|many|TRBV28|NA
TGTGCCAGCAGGCGGGGAGCGGCGAACACTGAAGCTTTCTTT
CASRRGAANTEAFF
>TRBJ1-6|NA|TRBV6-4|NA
TGTGCCAGCATCGCCCGGGACACAGATAATTCACCCCTCCACTTT
CASIARDTDNSPLHF
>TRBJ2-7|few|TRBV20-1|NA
TGCAGTGCTAGTGGAGGGGGGCTATCATCCTACGAGCAGTACTTC
CSASGGGLSSYEQYF
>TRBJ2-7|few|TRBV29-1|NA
TGCAGCGTTGAAGTAAGACAGAGCAACGAGCAGTACTTC
CSVEVRQSNEQYF
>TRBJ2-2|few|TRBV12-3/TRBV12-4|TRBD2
TGTGCCAGCAGTTTAGGAGCCGGCGGGAGGGCCGTGAACACCGGGGAGCTGTTTTTT
CASSLGAGGRAVNTGELFF
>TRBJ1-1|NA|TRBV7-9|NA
TGTGCCAGCAGCGGAGGGACCGGGTCCCTAATTCCGAACACTGAAGCTTTCTTT
CASSGGTGSLIPNTEAFF
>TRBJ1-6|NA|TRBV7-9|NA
TGTGCCAGCAGCTATCGGAGGGGTTCCGATTCACCCCTCCACTTT
CASSYRRGSDSPLHF
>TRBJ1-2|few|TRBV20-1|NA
TGCAGTGATACAGTTAACTATGGCTACACCTTC
CSDTVNYGYTF
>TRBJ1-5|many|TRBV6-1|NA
TGTGCCAGCAGTGAAGCCGACCCCAGGGACCTCCGTCAGCCCCAGCATTTT
CASSEADPRDLRQPQHF
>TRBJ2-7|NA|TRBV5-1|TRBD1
TGCGCCAGCAGCTTGCCCTCGGGACAGGGGGTTTACGAGCAGTACTTC
CASSLPSGQGVYEQYF
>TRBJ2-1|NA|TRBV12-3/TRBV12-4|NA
TGTGCCAGCAGTTTATCCACAAAAATTCACAATGAGCAGTTCTTC
CASSLSTKIHNEQFF
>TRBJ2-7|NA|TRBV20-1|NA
TGCAGTGCGAGACAGGGGACTAGTGTGTACGAGCAGTACTTC
CSARQGTSVYEQYF
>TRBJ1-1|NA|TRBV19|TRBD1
TGTGCCAGTAGGACATGGAAGACAGGGCAGAACACTGAAGCTTTCTTT
CASRTWKTGQNTEAFF
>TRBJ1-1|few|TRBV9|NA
TGTGCCAGCAGCGTAGCTCCAGCGAACACTGAAGCTTTCTTT
CASSVAPANTEAFF
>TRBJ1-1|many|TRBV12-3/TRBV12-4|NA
TGTGCCAGCAGTTTTGAACGTAGAGCTTTCTTT
CASSFERRAFF
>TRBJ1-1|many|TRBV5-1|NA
TGCGCCAGCAGCTCGCCGGCGAACACTGAAGCTTTCTTT
CASSSPANTEAFF
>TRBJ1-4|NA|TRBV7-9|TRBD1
TGTGCCAGCATCTTACGCAGGGGGACAGGATATGAAAAACTGTTTTTT
CASILRRGTGYEKLFF
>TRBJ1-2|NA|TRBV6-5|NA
TGTGCCAGCAGTTACGTGGGCTCGGGGGGCTACACCTTC
CASSYVGSGGYTF
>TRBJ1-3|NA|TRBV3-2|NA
TGTGGCAGCAGCCAAGTTCCGGGGTTGGGAAACACCATATATTTT
CGSSQVPGLGNTIYF
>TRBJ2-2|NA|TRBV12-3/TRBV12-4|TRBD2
TGTGCCAGCAGTTGGGCTAGCGGGATAAACACCGGGGAGCTGTTTTTT
CASSWASGINTGELFF
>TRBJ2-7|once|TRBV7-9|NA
TGTGCCAGCAGGTCCCCCTCATCCTACGAGCAGTACTTC
CASRSPSSYEQYF
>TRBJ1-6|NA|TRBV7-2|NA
TGTGCCAGCAGCCCTCTGCAGGGCGATTCACCCCCCCACTTT
CASSPLQGDSPPHF
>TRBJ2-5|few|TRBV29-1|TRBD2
TGCAGCGCAATGACTAGCGGGCGAACTGAAGAGACCCAGTACTTC
CSAMTSGRTEETQYF
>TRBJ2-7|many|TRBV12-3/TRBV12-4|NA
TGTGCCAGCAACTCCTGGGGCAGAGCCTACGAGCAGTACTTC
CASNSWGRAYEQYF
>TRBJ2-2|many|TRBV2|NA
TGTGCCAGCAGTCCTCAGATAACCGGGGAGCTGTTTTTT
CASSPQITGELFF
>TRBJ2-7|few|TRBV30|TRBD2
TGTGCCTGGAGCGGGACGGGAGGCTACGAGCAGTACTTC
CAWSGTGGYEQYF
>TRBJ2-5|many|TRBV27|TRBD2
TGTGCCAGCAGCCCTTGGGCTAGCGGGAGTGGGCTCCAAGAGACCCAGTACTTC
CASSPWASGSGLQETQYF
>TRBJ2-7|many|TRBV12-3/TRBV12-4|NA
TGTGCCAGCAGACTTGCCTCCTACGAGCAGTACTTC
CASRLASYEQYF
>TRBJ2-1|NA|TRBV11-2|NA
TGTGCCAGCAGCTCCTACGAATACAATGAGCAGTTCTTC
CASSSYEYNEQFF